What follows describes a single TCR beta chain. Its antigen is unknown. This record comes from a study of beta chain features in type 1 diabetes. Per germline, CDR1 SQVTM and CDR2 ANQGSEA. V was pared by 6 bases and J by 4 bases, with 18 bases between. The CDR3 has 14 residues. Investigators reverse transcribed all isolated RNA, so they sequenced expressed TCRB transcripts. Assay: immunoSEQ multiplex PCR; the TCRdb copy retains only in-frame clones and omits some. The data hold a few hundred thousand clones, with around an eighth observed a single time. Study-wide points: Type 1 diabetes patients showed a moderate but significant shortening of TCRB CDR3s in all four CD4+ subsets.

This receptor was identified in a woman aged 18-29 years with type 1 diabetes. The chain joins TRBV29-1 to TRBJ1-1, with D perhaps TRBD1 (6 bases). Sequencing input: naive CD4+ T cells from blood. This CDR3 is CSVVGTSRGTEAFF. CDR3 bases: TGCAGCGTCGTTGGGACAAGCCGGGGCACTGAAGCTTTCTTT.